These 32 T cell receptor beta chains came from one sample sequenced in a study of beta chain features in type 1 diabetes. Of the isolated RNA, all was reverse transcribed, and so the sequenced material was expressed TCRB transcripts. Method: immunoSEQ multiplex PCR; TCRdb's copy keeps in-frame clones and lacks some. The sample lists around 170,000 clones; 7.5% to 9.5% were seen once. Material: central memory CD4+ T cells from blood. These receptors were taken from a woman between 18 and 29 years old in good health.

The chain links TRBV7-8 to TRBJ1-1; D is unclear. This CDR3 is built from 14 residues. CDR1 and CDR2 (germline): SGHVS, FQNEAQ. Trimming removed 4 bases at V and 1 base at J, with 10 bases between. CDR3 sequence reads: CASSSTRRNTEAFF. CDR3 nucleotides: TGTGCCAGCAGCTCAACCAGGCGGAACACTGAAGCTTTCTTT.

The genes are TRBV5-1 and TRBJ2-6, with 7 bases matching TRBD1. The V segment lost 2 bases and the J segment 3 bases; nucleotides outside the gene matches: 8. This CDR3 has 17 residues. Per germline, CDR1 SGHRS and CDR2 YFSETQ. CDR3 DNA sequence: TGCGCCAGCAGCTTCTTCGAGGGGGCGCTTGGGGCCAACGTCCTGACTTTC. Translating it yields CASSFFEGALGANVLTF.

This sequence joins TRBV7-2 and TRBJ2-3, with 8 positions matching TRBD2. Trimming at V came to 4 bases and at J to 0 bases, leaving 3 bases not matched to a gene. The CDR3 spans 15 residues. Germline V CDR1 and CDR2: SGHTA, FQGNSA. The CDR3 loop reads CASSSGLASTDTQYF. The CDR3 nucleotides read TGTGCCAGCAGCTCTGGACTAGCCAGCACAGATACGCAGTATTTT.

The chain is built from TRBV18 and TRBJ2-2; tentatively, D is TRBD1 (5 bases). The germline gives CDR1 KGHSH, CDR2 LQKENI. CDR3 length: 16 residues. Trimming took 3 bases from V and 0 from J, leaving 11 bases between them. The CDR3 is CASSPRQISNTGELFF. The CDR3 nucleotides are TGTGCCAGCTCACCTAGACAGATTTCGAACACCGGGGAGCTGTTTTTT.

This clone was detected a few times. CDR3 amino acids: CASSIGTDTEAFF. The CDR3 coding sequence is TGTGCCAGCTCAATTGGGACAGACACTGAAGCTTTCTTT. The chain links TRBV18 to TRBJ1-1; 7 bases agree with TRBD1. Germline lookup yields CDR1 KGHSH and CDR2 LQKENI. The length of the CDR3 is 13 residues. V lost 5 bases, J lost 3 bases, and 3 bases stayed unmatched.

Here the CDR3 DNA reads TGTGCCTGGAGTCTCGGGGAAAACAATCAGCCCCAGCATTTT. Translation gives CAWSLGENNQPQHF. The chain couples TRBV30 to TRBJ1-5, with unresolved D. The CDR3 runs to 14 residues. V was shortened by 2 bases and J by 3 bases, with 11 bases between the two germline ends. CDR1 is GTSNPN and CDR2 is SVGIG in the germline V gene (reference sequence).

The J gene is TRBJ2-5, the V gene TRBV5-1; D unclear. Trimming took 4 bases from V and 5 from J, leaving 12 bases between them. CDR3 length: 13 residues. Germline-derived CDR1 and CDR2 are SGHRS and YFSETQ. CDR3 in amino acids: CASSPSGAETQYF. CDR3 bases: TGCGCCAGCAGCCCGTCGGGTGCGGAGACCCAGTACTTC.

V usage is TRBV5-5 and J usage is TRBJ2-1; tentative D call: TRBD2 (6 bases). The CDR3 has 17 residues. V lost 4 bases, J lost 0 bases, and 17 bases lay in between. The germline CDR1 and CDR2 sequences are SGHKS and YYEKEE (reference sequence). For the CDR3, the DNA is TGTGCCAGCAGCAAGTTCCCTAGCGAAAGCTCCTACAATGAGCAGTTCTTC. Protein sequence: CASSKFPSESSYNEQFF.

The rearrangement joins TRBV10-3 to TRBJ1-2, with 10 bases lining up with TRBD1. CDR1 is ENHRY and CDR2 is SYGVKD in the germline V gene. The trim removed 0 bases at V and 6 bases at J, leaving 7 bases unmatched. There are 16 residues in the CDR3. This CDR3 reads CAISESDGQGVNGYTF. CDR3 sequence (DNA): TGTGCCATCAGTGAGTCAGATGGACAGGGGGTTAATGGCTACACCTTC.

This clone was seen a handful of times. The chain has TRBV29-1 and TRBJ1-2, with D uncertain. Germline lookup yields CDR1 SQVTM and CDR2 ANQGSEA. The V end was cut by 5 bases, the J end by 7 bases, with 11 bases between. The CDR3 is 11 residues long. This CDR3 reads CSVYGESGYTF. As DNA, the CDR3 is TGCAGCGTTTATGGGGAGTCTGGCTACACCTTC.

The CDR3 nucleotides are TGTGCCAGCAGCTTGGAAGTACGGGAGACCCAGTACTTC. Translated: CASSLEVRETQYF. The chain couples TRBV5-6 to TRBJ2-5; D unresolved. Per germline, CDR1 SGHDT and CDR2 YYEEEE. The germline V and J ends were trimmed by 0 bases and 5 bases, with 8 bases remaining between them. The CDR3 contains 13 residues.

This clone was seen only a few times. The rearrangement joins TRBV7-2 to TRBJ2-1; TRBD2 agrees at 8 bases. With 5 bases clipped from V and 3 bases from J, the junction kept 3 bases outside the gene matches. The CDR3 is 14 residues long. The germline V gene encodes CDR1 SGHTA and CDR2 FQGNSA. CDR3 sequence: CASSLLADYNEQFF. The CDR3, as DNA: TGTGCCAGCAGCCTACTAGCGGACTACAATGAGCAGTTCTTC.

This clone came up many times. V is TRBV13 and J is TRBJ2-2, with 14 bases that match TRBD2. This CDR3 is 19 amino acids long. The germline gives CDR1 PRHDT, CDR2 FYEKMQ (reference sequence). Losses at the gene ends were 5 bases for V and 3 bases for J; bases not matched to a gene: 11. The CDR3 DNA reads as TGTGCCAGCAGCCGCACTGGGACTAGCGGGAGTCTGTACACCGGGGAGCTGTTTTTT. It codes for CASSRTGTSGSLYTGELFF.

This clone was seen a few times. This chain connects TRBV13 to TRBJ2-7; D is ambiguous. The CDR3 loop spans 13 amino acids. Trimming took 7 bases from V and 7 from J, leaving 17 bases between them. CDR1 PRHDT and CDR2 FYEKMQ come from the germline V gene (reference sequence). CDR3 nucleotide sequence: TGTGCCAGCACCTCTCCCCCATTCCAGGAGCAGTACTTC. Encoded protein: CASTSPPFQEQYF.

This clone was counted between two and nine times. J is TRBJ2-1 and V is TRBV4-1; weak D call: TRBD2 (6 bases). V was cut by 0 bases and J by 9 bases, with 15 bases left in between. CDR1 is MGHRA, CDR2 YSYEKL, per germline. This CDR3 has 15 amino acids. The CDR3 nucleotides read TGCGCCAGCAGCCAAGATCCACTAGCCGGAGGTGAGCAGTTCTTC. This gives the protein CASSQDPLAGGEQFF.

This clone was observed a handful of times. The CDR3 here is CASSLNGGTDTQYF. CDR3 sequence (DNA): TGCGCCAGCAGCTTGAACGGCGGTACAGATACGCAGTATTTT. The rearrangement links TRBV5-1 to TRBJ2-3; unclear D gene. Trimming cost V 1 base and J 3 bases, with 9 bases left between them. The CDR3 loop spans 14 amino acids. The germline V gene has CDR1 SGHRS and CDR2 YFSETQ.

Concerning this clone: Other DNA sequences in this specimen translate into the identical CDR3. This rearrangement joins TRBV18 to TRBJ2-5; 10 bases align to TRBD1. Germline assignment: CDR1 KGHSH and CDR2 LQKENI. The J segment lost 3 bases and the V segment lost 3 bases, leaving 4 bases of the junction unmatched. The CDR3 has 15 amino acids. In nucleotides, the CDR3 is TGTGCCAGCTCACCGGGACAGGGGCGGGAAGAGACCCAGTACTTC. Its translation: CASSPGQGREETQYF. Full variable domain (remainder filled in from reference TRBV18 and TRBJ2-5): NAGVMQNPRHLVRRRGQEARLRCSPMKGHSHVYWYRQLPEEGLKFMVYLQKENIIDESGMPKERFSAEFPKEGPSILRIQQVVRGDSAAYFCASSPGQGREETQYFGPGTRLLVL.

V usage is TRBV30 and J usage is TRBJ2-3; D is possibly TRBD1 (5 bases). The CDR3 length is 15 residues. Per germline, CDR1 GTSNPN and CDR2 SVGIG (reference sequence). The germline V and J ends were trimmed by 0 bases and 1 base, with 11 bases remaining between them. DNA for the CDR3: TGTGCCTGGAGTGTATCAGGGTTTGGCACAGATACGCAGTATTTT. Its translation is CAWSVSGFGTDTQYF.

This clone was observed many times. This sequence joins TRBV5-4 and TRBJ2-7; no clear D gene. Trimming shortened V by 4 bases and J by 7 bases, and 9 bases separated the two germline ends. The germline CDR1 and CDR2 sequences are SGHNT and YYREEE (reference sequence). The CDR3 runs to 11 residues. CDR3 nucleotide sequence: TGTGCCAGCAGCAGCGACTGGGAGCAGTACTTC. It specifies CASSSDWEQYF.

This chain uses TRBV5-1 with TRBJ2-3; 10 nucleotides match TRBD2. The junction had 4 bases not matched to a gene; V was cut back by 1 base and J by 5 bases. In germline, CDR1 is SGHRS, CDR2 YFSETQ. This CDR3 is built from 15 residues. DNA for the CDR3: TGCGCCAGCAGCTTGAGCGGGGGGGAAGGAGATACGCAGTATTTT. Its protein product is CASSLSGGEGDTQYF.

This chain joins TRBV18 and TRBJ2-3, with D possibly being TRBD2 (6 bases). Deletions cut 3 bases from V and 2 bases from J, with 12 bases between. The CDR3 contains 15 residues. Germline loops: CDR1 KGHSH, CDR2 LQKENI. The CDR3 region has the DNA TGTGCCAGCTCACCGGACTACCTAAACACAGATACGCAGTATTTT. Its translation is CASSPDYLNTDTQYF.

V usage is TRBV4-1 and J usage is TRBJ1-5; D not certain. In germline, CDR1 is MGHRA, CDR2 YSYEKL. This CDR3 contains 13 residues. V was pared by 2 bases and J by 7 bases, with 9 bases between. The CDR3 region is CASSQQSGQPQHF. The DNA for the CDR3 is TGCGCCAGCAGCCAACAGTCCGGGCAGCCCCAGCATTTT.

This clone was recorded many times. The chain recombines TRBV10-3 with TRBJ2-5, with TRBD2 matching over 10 bases. Germline CDR1 and CDR2: ENHRY and SYGVKD. CDR3 length: 16 amino acids. The trim removed 2 bases at V and 7 bases at J, leaving 10 bases unmatched. Written as DNA, the CDR3 is TGTGCCATCAGTGAGGGACTAGCGGATATTTGGGGGACCCAGTACTTC. Protein sequence: CAISEGLADIWGTQYF.

The chain combines TRBV7-2 with TRBJ1-2; weak D call: TRBD1 (5 bases). V was cut by 4 bases and J by 7 bases, with 13 bases left in between. The CDR3 consists of 13 residues. The V gene's germline CDR1 is SGHTA and CDR2 FQGNSA. The CDR3 sequence is CASSSQEISGYTF. For the CDR3, the DNA is TGTGCCAGCAGCTCACAGGAGATCTCTGGCTACACCTTC.

This chain uses TRBV7-3 with TRBJ2-7; D might be TRBD1 (6 bases). Germline V gives CDR1 SGHTA, CDR2 FQGTGA. V lost 1 base to trimming and J lost 5 bases, with 15 bases between them. This CDR3 is built from 15 residues. Written as DNA, the CDR3 is TGTGCCAGCAGCTTAAATGGCAGGGGATCAAACGAGCAGTACTTC. It codes for CASSLNGRGSNEQYF.

This clone was counted a few times. This chain uses TRBV7-2 with TRBJ2-5; 7 bases match TRBD1. Germline trimming cut 4 bases from V and 4 bases from J; bases unmatched to any gene: 6. The CDR3 loop spans 14 amino acids. Germline V CDR1 and CDR2: SGHTA, FQGNSA. The CDR3 bases are TGTGCCAGCAGCTGGTTGACAGGGTCAGAGACCCAGTACTTC. The encoded protein is CASSWLTGSETQYF.

V is TRBV7-2 and J is TRBJ2-1, with D possibly TRBD2 on 6 matching bases. Germline V gene sequence: CDR1 SGHTA, CDR2 FQGNSA. The CDR3 runs to 15 residues. Trimming cost V 5 bases and J 5 bases, with 16 bases left between them. In nucleotides, the CDR3 is TGTGCCAGCAGCGGCGGGCTAGCGAGTGACAATGAGCAGTTCTTC. Protein product: CASSGGLASDNEQFF.

This clone was seen repeatedly, ten times or more. CDR3 sequence: CASSQDRGAEEAFF. The CDR3 DNA follows: TGCGCCAGCAGCCAAGACAGAGGCGCGGAGGAAGCTTTCTTT. The chain has TRBV4-3 and TRBJ1-1; the D is unclear. Trimming removed 0 bases from V and 8 bases from J, with 13 bases in between. Germline V CDR1 and CDR2: LGHNA, YSLEER. The CDR3 totals 14 residues.

This clone was seen only a few times. The rearrangement joins TRBV7-2 to TRBJ1-5; D is undetermined. This CDR3 spans 13 amino acids. V dropped 5 bases and J dropped 6 bases, with 11 bases sitting between them. Germline V CDR1 and CDR2: SGHTA, FQGNSA. The CDR3 nucleotides read TGTGCCAGCAGCCTCTTCGAGGGTCAGCCCCAGCATTTT. This codes for CASSLFEGQPQHF. Using reference TRBV7-2 and TRBJ1-5 for the parts outside the CDR3, the full variable domain is GAGVSQSPSNKVTEKGKDVELRCDPISGHTALYWYRQSLGQGLEFLIYFQGNSAPDKSGLPSDRFSAERTGGSVSTLTIQRTQQEDSAVYLCASSLFEGQPQHFGDGTRLSIL.

This clone was detected a few times. This rearrangement joins TRBV5-6 to TRBJ2-7; D is ambiguous. Between the trimmed V and J ends, which lost 2 bases and 2 bases, there was a span of 2 bases. Germline CDR1 and CDR2: SGHDT and YYEEEE. This CDR3 spans 11 amino acids. For the CDR3, the DNA is TGTGCCAGCAGCTTCGCCTACGAGCAGTACTTC. Amino acid sequence: CASSFAYEQYF.

This chain links TRBV6-5 with TRBJ2-7, with a possible D match to TRBD1 (5 bases). The CDR3 loop spans 14 amino acids. Trimming cost V 2 bases and J 3 bases, with 11 bases left between them. Looked up from germline, CDR1 is MNHEY and CDR2 is SVGAGI. The CDR3: CASSYERGGYEQYF. For the CDR3, the DNA is TGTGCCAGCAGTTACGAAAGGGGTGGCTACGAGCAGTACTTC.

In its sample, this clone was seen a few times. The gene calls are TRBV11-2 and TRBJ2-3, with 7 bases matching TRBD2. J lost 3 bases, V lost 5 bases, and 8 bases had no gene match. The CDR3 runs 15 residues. CDR1 is SGHAT, CDR2 FQNNGV, per germline. The CDR3 reads CASSGRGRGTDTQYF. CDR3 sequence (DNA): TGTGCCAGCAGCGGCCGTGGGAGGGGTACAGATACGCAGTATTTT.